This TCR beta chain was sequenced for a study of T cells after yellow fever vaccination. Whole-study context: Where fractions had low cell numbers, libraries were prepared from them with the SMART-Seq v4 Ultra Low Input RNA kit. Findings and limits, study-wide: Some clonotypes, a small share, were shared between CD4 and CD8 compartments. Detected again after the booster were most primary-vaccination clones, at about 96% CD4 and 70% to 90% CD8.

In making TCR cDNA, 5'RACE template switching added a universal primer site and UMIs to it. TCRdb passed the 5' RACE reads through MiXCR, listing each CDR3 protein once. The table shows about 350,000 distinct CDR3 sequences, with 7% to 10% occurring only once. There are 16 residues in the CDR3. V gave up 0 bases and J gave up 3 bases; unmatched junction bases: 3. The germline V gene encodes CDR1 SGHRS and CDR2 YFSETQ. Details on this clonotype: Its specificity is unknown.

The chain combines TRBV5-1 with TRBJ2-2; 9 bases map to TRBD2. This clonotype was obtained from a man between 18 and 35 years old who received the YFV17D yellow fever vaccine. The source material was PBMCs, sampled about 49 days after the first yellow fever vaccination. This CDR3 is CASSLASGGYTGELFF. The CDR3 region has the DNA TGCGCCAGCAGCTTGGCCAGCGGGGGGTACACCGGGGAGCTGTTTTTT. The whole variable domain, remainder taken from reference TRBV5-1 and TRBJ2-2, is KAGVTQTPRYLIKTRGQQVTLSCSPISGHRSVSWYQQTPGQGLQFLFEYFSETQRNKGNFPGRFSGRQFSNSRSEMNVSTLELGDSALYLCASSLASGGYTGELFFGEGSRLTVL.